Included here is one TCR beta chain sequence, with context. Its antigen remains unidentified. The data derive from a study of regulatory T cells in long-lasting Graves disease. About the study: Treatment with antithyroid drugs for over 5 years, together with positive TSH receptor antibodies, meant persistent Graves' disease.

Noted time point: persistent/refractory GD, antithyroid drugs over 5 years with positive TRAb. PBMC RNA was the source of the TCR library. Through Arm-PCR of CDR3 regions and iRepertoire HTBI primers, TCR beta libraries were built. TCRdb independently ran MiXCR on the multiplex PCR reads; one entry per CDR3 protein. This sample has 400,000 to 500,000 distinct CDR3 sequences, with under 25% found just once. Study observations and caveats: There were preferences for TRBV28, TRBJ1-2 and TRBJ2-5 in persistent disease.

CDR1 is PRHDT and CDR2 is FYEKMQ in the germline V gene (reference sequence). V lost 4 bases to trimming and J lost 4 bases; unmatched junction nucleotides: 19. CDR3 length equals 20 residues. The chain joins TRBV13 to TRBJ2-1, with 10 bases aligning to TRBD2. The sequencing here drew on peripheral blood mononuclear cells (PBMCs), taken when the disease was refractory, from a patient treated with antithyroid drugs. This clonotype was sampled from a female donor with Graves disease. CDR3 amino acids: CASSSIGPRASGSGYNEQFF. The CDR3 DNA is TGTGCCAGCAGCTCAATCGGGCCGCGGGCTAGCGGGAGTGGTTACAATGAGCAGTTCTTC.